These 8 T cell receptor beta chains originate from one sample sequenced in a study of T-cell reconstitution after alpha-beta-depleted transplantation in children. A TCRbeta library incorporating unique molecular identifiers was prepared. TCRdb processed the PCR reads anew with MiXCR; each CDR3 protein has one entry. The sample has 490,000 or so distinct CDR3 sequences; roughly 10% are singletons. The source was PBMCs, collected before TCRalphabeta/CD19-depleted stem cell transplant. The receptors come from a child under 10 years old with inherited bone marrow failure, due to receive a stem cell transplant.

This clonotype appeared a few times. One end of the junction varies from germline; a read error may be responsible. The CDR3 DNA is TGTGCCAGCAGCCAAGATTCCCTAGCGGGAAGGGTAGGCTTC. This encodes CASSQDSLAGRVGF. V and J are TRBV4-2 and TRBJ2-5; TRBD2 agrees at 9 bases. CDR3 size: 14 residues. The germline gives CDR1 LGHNA, CDR2 YNFKEQ.

In its sample, this clonotype was seen many times. This chain joins TRBV12-3 or TRBV12-4 and TRBJ2-2; D call uncertain. Deletions cut 7 bases from V and 6 bases from J, with 18 bases between. The CDR3 runs 15 residues. The CDR3: CASTLPSGVSGELFF. DNA for the CDR3: TGTGCCAGCACCCTACCTAGTGGGGTTTCCGGGGAGCTGTTTTTT.

Only a few counts were recorded for this clonotype. The chain couples TRBV11-2 to TRBJ2-1; a possible D gene is TRBD1 (5 bases). Germline V lookup: CDR1 SGHAT, CDR2 FQNNGV. This CDR3 is built from 15 residues. Trimming removed 2 bases at V and 10 bases at J, with 18 bases between. The DNA for the CDR3 is TGTGCCAGCAGCTTACCTCTGTTGGGGCCTTTGGAGCAGTTCTTC. Translating gives CASSLPLLGPLEQFF.

This clonotype was observed many times. This chain links TRBV5-4 with TRBJ2-1; D not resolved. The CDR3 spans 12 residues. In germline, CDR1 is SGHNT, CDR2 YYREEE (reference sequence). Trimming left V 1 base short and J 8 bases short, with 7 bases between. The chain's CDR3 is CASSLSGDEQFF. CDR3 DNA sequence: TGTGCCAGCAGCTTGTCTGGAGATGAGCAGTTCTTC.

This clonotype was seen only a few times. The chain couples TRBV9 to TRBJ2-1, with D perhaps matching TRBD2 (5 bases). CDR1 is SGDLS and CDR2 is YYNGEE in the germline V gene. Trimming stripped 3 bases from V and 1 base from J, with 8 bases between. This CDR3 spans 14 amino acids. CDR3: CASSGTRSYNEQFF. The CDR3 DNA reads as TGTGCCAGCAGCGGAACTAGATCCTACAATGAGCAGTTCTTC.

Concerning this clonotype itself: A much larger clone differs from this one at a single base, so this may be a read error. The rearrangement links TRBV9 to TRBJ2-1, with 10 bases aligning to TRBD2. V dropped 0 bases and J dropped 5; count of bases not matched to a gene: 11. CDR1 and CDR2 from the germline V gene are SGDLS and YYNGEE. This CDR3 has 18 amino acids. The CDR3: CASSVGGSSGRSDNEQFF. The CDR3 nucleotides are TGTGCCAGCAGCGTAGGGGGATCTAGCGGGAGAAGCGACAATGAGCAGTTCTTC.

This clonotype was recorded at least ten times. The CDR3 bases are TGCGCCAGCAGCCGGACTAGCGGGCTTTACGAGCAGTACTTC. It is translated as CASSRTSGLYEQYF. The gene calls are TRBV4-1 and TRBJ2-7, with TRBD2 matching 11 bases. V shed 4 bases and J 4 bases; nucleotides not matched to a gene: 3. The germline V gene has CDR1 MGHRA and CDR2 YSYEKL. The CDR3 covers 14 residues.

This clonotype came up many times. The gene calls are TRBV29-1 and TRBJ2-6; D may be TRBD1 (6 bases). Germline CDR1 and CDR2: SQVTM and ANQGSEA. Trimming removed 3 bases at V and 0 bases at J, with 12 bases between. CDR3 size: 16 residues. The CDR3, as DNA: TGCAGCGTTGACGCTCAGGGGACCTCTGGGGCCAACGTCCTGACTTTC. It codes for CSVDAQGTSGANVLTF.